This TCR beta chain is from a study of blood T cell repertoires in COVID-19. Study-level information: Acute and convalescent COVID-19 specimens originated in the United States, Italy and Spain. Sample material is recorded as cDNA or gDNA derived from T cells, B-cell-depleted T cells, or PBMCs.

V lost 6 bases to trimming and J lost 5 bases; unmatched junction nucleotides: 12. Germline lookup yields CDR1 MNHEY and CDR2 SVGAGI. This CDR3 is built from 15 residues. In the original processing: Reference gene primer amplification gave estimated nucleated cell counts. The repertoire was sequenced with immunoSEQ multiplex PCR; TCRdb's copy has only in-frame clones and lacks some. V and J calls and clone size follow that table, whereas D and trimming were derived from the DNA. The profile covers 90,000 to 120,000 clones, with 80% to 90% appearing a single time and roughly 32% taken by the ten largest.

The source material was peripheral blood. The V and J genes are TRBV6-5 and TRBJ2-5; TRBD1 agrees at 7 bases. The sequence came from a woman of 80 years or more with acute or convalescent COVID-19. In nucleotides, the CDR3 is TGTGCCAGCAGCACGGACAGGCTTGAAGTGGAGACCCAGTACTTC. Protein: CASSTDRLEVETQYF.